This T cell receptor beta chain emerged from a study of blood T cell repertoires in COVID-19. Study details: The cDNA or gDNA used as material had been derived from T cells, B-cell-depleted T cells, or PBMCs.

This table comes from immunoSEQ multiplex PCR, and its TCRdb copy is limited to in-frame clones, with some not included. The top ten hold more than 1.5% of the sample, which has over 250,000 clones, roughly 86% seen once. Clinical histories supplied by participants themselves formed the basis of cohort assignment. Recovery meant two consecutive negative NP/OP PCR tests, professional clearance, or resolved symptoms. From germline, CDR1 is LNHDA and CDR2 SQIVND (reference sequence). The CDR3 extends over 15 amino acids. J gave up 5 bases and V 0 bases, and 6 bases lay outside the gene matches. This chain uses TRBV19 with TRBJ1-2, with 7 nucleotides matching TRBD1. This TCR was recovered from a woman aged 55-69 years who had recovered from COVID-19. The sample consisted of PBMCs or T cells enriched from blood (not recorded which). The CDR3 loop reads CASSIDLRGRYGYTF. The CDR3 coding sequence is TGTGCCAGTAGTATAGATCTTAGGGGGCGTTATGGCTACACCTTC.